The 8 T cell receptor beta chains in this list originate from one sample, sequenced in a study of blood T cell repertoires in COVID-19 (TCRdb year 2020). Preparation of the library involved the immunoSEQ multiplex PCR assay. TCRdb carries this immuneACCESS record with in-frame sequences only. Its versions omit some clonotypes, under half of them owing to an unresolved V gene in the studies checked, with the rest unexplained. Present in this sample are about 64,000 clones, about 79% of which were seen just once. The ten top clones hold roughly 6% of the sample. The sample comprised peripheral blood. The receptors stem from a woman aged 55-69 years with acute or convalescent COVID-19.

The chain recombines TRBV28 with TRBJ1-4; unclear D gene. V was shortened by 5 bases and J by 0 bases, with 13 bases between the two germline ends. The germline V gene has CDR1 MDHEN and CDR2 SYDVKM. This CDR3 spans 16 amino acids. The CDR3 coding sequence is TGTGCCAGCAGTGACCAACAGTACGCAACTAATGAAAAACTGTTTTTT. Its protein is CASSDQQYATNEKLFF.

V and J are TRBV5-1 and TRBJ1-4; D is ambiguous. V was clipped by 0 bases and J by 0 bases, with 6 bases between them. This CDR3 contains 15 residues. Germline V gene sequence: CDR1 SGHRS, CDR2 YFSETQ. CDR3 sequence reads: CASSLEQATNEKLFF. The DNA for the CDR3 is TGCGCCAGCAGCTTGGAGCAGGCAACTAATGAAAAACTGTTTTTT.

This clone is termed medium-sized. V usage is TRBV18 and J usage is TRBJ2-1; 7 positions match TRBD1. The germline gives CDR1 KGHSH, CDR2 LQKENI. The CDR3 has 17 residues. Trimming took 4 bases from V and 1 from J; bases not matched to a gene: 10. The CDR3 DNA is TGTGCCAGCTCACAAAGGACAGGTGCGATTTCCTACAATGAGCAGTTCTTC. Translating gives CASSQRTGAISYNEQFF.

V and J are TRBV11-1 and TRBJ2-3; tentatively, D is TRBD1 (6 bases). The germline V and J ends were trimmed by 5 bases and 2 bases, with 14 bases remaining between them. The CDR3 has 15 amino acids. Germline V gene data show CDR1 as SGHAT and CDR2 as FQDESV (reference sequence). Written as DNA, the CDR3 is TGTGCCAGCAGCCCAGGGGCAGGAGACACAGATACGCAGTATTTT. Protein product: CASSPGAGDTDTQYF.

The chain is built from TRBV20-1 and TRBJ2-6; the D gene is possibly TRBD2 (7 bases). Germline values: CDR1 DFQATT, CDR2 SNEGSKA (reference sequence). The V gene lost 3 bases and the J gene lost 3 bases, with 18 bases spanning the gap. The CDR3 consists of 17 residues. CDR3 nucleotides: TGCAGTGCTAGTGGGGGGGGGCGCTGGGTTGGGGCCAACGTCCTGACTTTC. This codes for CSASGGGRWVGANVLTF.

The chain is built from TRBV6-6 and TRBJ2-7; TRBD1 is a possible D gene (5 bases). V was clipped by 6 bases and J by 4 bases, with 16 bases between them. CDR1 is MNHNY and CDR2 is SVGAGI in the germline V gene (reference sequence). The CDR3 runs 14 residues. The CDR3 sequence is CASRGGRETYEQYF. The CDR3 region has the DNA TGTGCCAGCAGAGGCGGCAGGGAAACATACGAGCAGTACTTC.

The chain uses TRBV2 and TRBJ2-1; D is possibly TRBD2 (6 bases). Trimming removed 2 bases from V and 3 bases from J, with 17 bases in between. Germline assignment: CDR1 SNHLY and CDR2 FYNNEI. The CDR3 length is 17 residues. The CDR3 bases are TGTGCCAGCAGTGAAATGGCGGGACCTCGGCTCTACAATGAGCAGTTCTTC. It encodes CASSEMAGPRLYNEQFF.

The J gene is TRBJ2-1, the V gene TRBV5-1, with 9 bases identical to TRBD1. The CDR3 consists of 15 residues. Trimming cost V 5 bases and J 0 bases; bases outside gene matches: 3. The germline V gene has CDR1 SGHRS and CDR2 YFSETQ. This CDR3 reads CASRLDRGSYNEQFF. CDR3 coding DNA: TGCGCCAGCAGACTGGACAGGGGCTCCTACAATGAGCAGTTCTTC.